The rows below give T cell receptor beta chains drawn from one sample of a study of blood T cells in healthy people across ages. TCRdb ran MiXCR on the 5' RACE reads and lists one entry per CDR3 protein. The table shows 600,000 to 900,000 distinct CDR3 sequences, with 20% to 30% occurring only once. The sample also formed part of further work on T cells of mothers and their children.

The sequencing sample was made of blood. The source is a boy between 10 and 17 years old in good health. Both conserved end residues are part of each CDR3. The order of the fields is clone size, V gene, CDR3 protein. Clone size is stated in some rows and not others, as once, few, many or a class when expanded.

size: NA; V: TRBV11-3; CDR3: CASSDSPQRSGEQFF
size: NA; V: TRBV3-1; CDR3: CASSQDRVTGELFF
size: NA; V: TRBV29-1; CDR3: CSVARLSGDTEAFF
size: NA; V: TRBV6-2/TRBV6-3; CDR3: CASTLTGSPYNEQFF
size: NA; V: TRBV20-1; CDR3: CSARDRDSFGTDTQYF
size: NA; V: TRBV12-3/TRBV12-4; CDR3: CASSAHRGWEETQYF
size: NA; V: TRBV3-1; CDR3: CASSQDLAVRSYEQYF
size: NA; V: TRBV7-9; CDR3: CASSDTTTRETANEKLFF
size: NA; V: TRBV2; CDR3: CARGEERGVYEQYF
size: NA; V: TRBV7-9; CDR3: CASSLARGDRGSDSNQPQHF
size: few; V: TRBV27; CDR3: CATSPGGGGETQYF
size: few; V: TRBV6-1; CDR3: CASSDRVNGNVKLFF
size: few; V: TRBV29-1; CDR3: CSVEGAGGGSGETQYF
size: NA; V: TRBV4-1; CDR3: CASSQDRWLAGGRSYEQYF
size: many; V: TRBV12-3/TRBV12-4; CDR3: CASSPFRSGTGYGYTF
size: NA; V: TRBV5-5; CDR3: CASSLWDGLGETQYF
size: few; V: TRBV6-4; CDR3: CASSDSAGDEAFF
size: NA; V: TRBV20-1; CDR3: CSAKKRAGNEQFF
size: NA; V: TRBV7-9; CDR3: CASSSQGERTKNIQYF
size: NA; V: TRBV27; CDR3: CATKQGLDGYTF
size: NA; V: TRBV7-2; CDR3: CASSWTAYSNQPQHF
size: NA; V: TRBV24-1; CDR3: CATGTGDYEQYF
size: few; V: TRBV11-3; CDR3: CASSSEVAGNEQFF
size: many; V: TRBV7-9; CDR3: CASSSPRDLASQYF
size: NA; V: TRBV28; CDR3: CASLDTRNYGYTF
size: few; V: TRBV7-9; CDR3: CASSLVWDVNEKLFF
size: many; V: TRBV29-1; CDR3: CSVSPGRGYTF
size: once; V: TRBV5-1; CDR3: CASSNPEGNEAFF
size: NA; V: TRBV29-1; CDR3: CSVDSGNGYTF
size: NA; V: TRBV20-1; CDR3: CSACPLAAPSYEQYF
size: many; V: TRBV7-9; CDR3: CASSLAGAYEQYF
size: few; V: TRBV12-3/TRBV12-4; CDR3: CASSRTRAGDTQYF
size: many; V: TRBV29-1; CDR3: CSVGLFGGPSTEQYF
size: NA; V: TRBV7-2; CDR3: CASSLVSGRAGDNEQFF
size: NA; V: TRBV18; CDR3: CASSAPPGGKNIQYF
size: few; V: TRBV28; CDR3: CASSEGQGTHEQYF
size: once; V: TRBV27; CDR3: CASSFGGQVFSGANVLTF
size: NA; V: TRBV4-1; CDR3: CASSQDVEIVQYF
size: NA; V: TRBV27; CDR3: CASSFVRELNTEAFF
size: NA; V: TRBV5-1; CDR3: CASSLGGLNQRVGYNEQFF
size: NA; V: TRBV2; CDR3: CASSERRGGGETQYF
size: NA; V: TRBV5-1; CDR3: CASSPYLETGYGYTF
size: NA; V: TRBV20-1; CDR3: CSARGRASYEQYF
size: NA; V: TRBV28; CDR3: CASSPPQGTNTGEPFF
size: NA; V: TRBV20-1; CDR3: CSARDRGSGSSYNEQFF
size: few; V: TRBV11-2; CDR3: CASSLVQQGTYEQYF
size: few; V: TRBV5-1; CDR3: CASSPGGVTGNTIYF
size: NA; V: TRBV7-3; CDR3: CASSPFGGAVDTQYF
size: few; V: TRBV28; CDR3: CASSHAIQGYTF
size: NA; V: TRBV7-3; CDR3: CASSSQPDTDTQYF